Ten or more counts support the clone carrying this T cell receptor (beta chain). Antigen specificity is unknown. The ends lost 5 bases at V and 4 bases at J; junction bases unmatched: 2. This CDR3 comprises 13 residues. CDR1 MNHEY and CDR2 SMNVEV come from the germline V gene (reference sequence). This entry belongs to a study of T-cell reconstitution after alpha-beta-depleted transplantation in children. Whole-study findings and limits: Expanded graft clones numbering several hundred reportedly gave rise to alpha-beta T cells about two months after transplant. The main origin of T-cell counts and diversity one year after transplant was newly produced T cells.

Unique molecular identifiers were incorporated during preparation of the TCRbeta library. TCRdb fed the PCR reads into MiXCR, producing one record per CDR3 protein. Of 350,000 to 500,000 distinct CDR3 sequences detected, around two fifths appear once; the ten largest clones hold approximately 30%. The rearrangement uses TRBV27 and TRBJ2-5; TRBD1 aligns across 9 bases. This material consisted of PBMCs, taken before TCRalphabeta/CD19-depleted stem cell transplant. This sequence was found in a girl aged 2 to 9 with aplastic anemia, due to receive a stem cell transplant. The CDR3 coding sequence is TGTGCCAGCAGTAAACAGGGGGCAGAGACCCAGTACTTC. Translation: CASSKQGAETQYF.